This T cell receptor beta chain was captured in a study of cytomegalovirus exposure and HLA in healthy donors. Study observations and caveats: One variant, a missense change in DCLRE1C, was linked in a later analysis to TCR beta V- and J-gene trimming.

Germline V lookup: CDR1 SNHLY, CDR2 FYNNEI. V was trimmed by 4 bases and J by 4 bases, leaving 10 bases between them. This CDR3 is 13 amino acids long. PCR amplification relied on 60 Vbeta primers (plus 13 Jbeta primers). This table comes from immunoSEQ multiplex PCR, and its TCRdb copy is limited to in-frame clones, with some not included. The sample lists over 100,000 clones; over 60% were seen once. A word on this clone: Antigen: not known.

The sequence derives from a man aged 25-45 years in good health and CMV-seropositive. Sequencing used PBMCs. This chain connects TRBV2 to TRBJ1-1; D is perhaps TRBD1 (5 bases). The CDR3 sequence is CASSGSRATEAFF. CDR3 nucleotide sequence: TGTGCCAGCAGTGGGAGCAGGGCCACTGAAGCTTTCTTT.